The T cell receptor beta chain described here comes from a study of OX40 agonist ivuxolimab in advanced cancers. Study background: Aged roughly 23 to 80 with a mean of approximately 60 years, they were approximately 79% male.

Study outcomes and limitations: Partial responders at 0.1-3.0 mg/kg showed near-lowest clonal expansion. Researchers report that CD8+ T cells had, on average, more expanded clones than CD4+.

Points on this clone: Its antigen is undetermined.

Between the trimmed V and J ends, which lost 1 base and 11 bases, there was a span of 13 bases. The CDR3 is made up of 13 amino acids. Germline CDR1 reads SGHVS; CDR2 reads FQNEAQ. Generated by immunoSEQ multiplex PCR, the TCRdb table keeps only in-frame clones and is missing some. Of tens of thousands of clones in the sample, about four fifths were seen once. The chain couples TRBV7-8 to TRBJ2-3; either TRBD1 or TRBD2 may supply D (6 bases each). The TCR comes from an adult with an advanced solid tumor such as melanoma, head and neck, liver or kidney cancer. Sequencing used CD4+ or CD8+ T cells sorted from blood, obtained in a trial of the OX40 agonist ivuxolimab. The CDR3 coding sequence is TGTGCCAGCAGCTTAGTAGTTGCGGGACAGCAGTATTTT. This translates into CASSLVVAGQQYF.